Each of the 6 T cell receptor beta chains below was sequenced from the same sample in a study of T-cell reconstitution after alpha-beta-depleted transplantation in children. Preparation of the TCRbeta library used unique molecular identifiers. TCRdb independently ran MiXCR on the PCR reads; one entry per CDR3 protein. The sample yields 490,000 or so distinct CDR3 sequences, around 12% seen once. Sequenced here: PBMCs from the stem cell graft donor, sampled from the stem cell graft. Receptors originate from a human donor who donated a stem cell graft to a child with combined immunodeficiency.

This clonotype was recorded at least ten times. The chain has TRBV6-5 and TRBJ1-1; possibly TRBD1 for D (6 bases). CDR3 length equals 14 residues. Looked up from germline, CDR1 is MNHEY and CDR2 is SVGAGI. The V and J ends lost 7 bases and 1 base respectively, with 13 bases between them. CDR3 DNA sequence: TGTGCCAGCACGGGGGCGAGCCAGAACACTGAAGCTTTCTTT. Protein product: CASTGASQNTEAFF.

The chain couples TRBV3-1 to TRBJ2-4, with 7 bases identical to TRBD2. The CDR3 extends over 17 amino acids. Germline V gene sequence: CDR1 LGHDT, CDR2 YNNKEL (reference sequence). The V and J ends lost 4 bases and 0 bases, in that order; junction bases with no gene match: 9. The CDR3 here is CASSPMGGLSAKNIQYF. The CDR3 nucleotides read TGTGCCAGCAGCCCAATGGGGGGGTTATCAGCCAAAAACATTCAGTACTTC.

The chain is built from TRBV12-3 or TRBV12-4 and TRBJ1-2, with 8 nucleotides matching TRBD1. The CDR3 extends over 13 amino acids. Germline trimming cut 4 bases from V and 8 bases from J; bases unmatched to any gene: 6. The CDR3 protein is CASSSDRVQGYTF. CDR3 nucleotides: TGTGCCAGCAGTTCGGACAGGGTTCAGGGCTACACCTTC.

In this sample, this clonotype turned up a few times. CDR3 residues: CASALAGDTDTQYF. CDR3 sequence (DNA): TGTGCCAGCGCACTAGCGGGAGACACAGATACGCAGTATTTT. The chain recombines TRBV6-4 with TRBJ2-3; 11 bases are a match to TRBD2. Germline V lookup: CDR1 MRHNA, CDR2 SNTAGT. The junction had 3 bases not matched to a gene; V was cut back by 8 bases and J by 2 bases. The CDR3 has 14 amino acids.

This chain joins TRBV20-1 and TRBJ2-5, with D possibly TRBD2 on 5 matching bases. Trimming pared 6 bases from V and 2 bases from J, leaving 22 bases between. The CDR3 is 16 amino acids. Per the germline V gene, CDR1 is DFQATT and CDR2 is SNEGSKA (reference sequence). CDR3 coding DNA: TGCAGTGCCCTACCTTCTCAGGAGGCCCTACAAGAGACCCAGTACTTC. Translating it yields CSALPSQEALQETQYF.

The chain links TRBV15 to TRBJ1-4; D unclear. The CDR3 extends over 13 amino acids. From germline, CDR1 is LNHNV and CDR2 YYDKDF (reference sequence). V lost 8 bases and J 8 bases, leaving 15 bases between the germline ends. CDR3 amino acids: CATPGGVGEKLFF. CDR3 nucleotide sequence: TGTGCCACCCCAGGCGGGGTTGGGGAAAAACTGTTTTTT.